The 9 T cell receptor beta chains reported below all come from one sample, sequenced in a study of OX40 agonist ivuxolimab in advanced cancers. Clones were sequenced by immunoSEQ multiplex PCR, and TCRdb holds only the in-frame ones, with some missing. Of about 89,000 clones listed, 70% to 90% are singletons. The specimen was CD4+ or CD8+ T cells sorted from blood, collected in a trial of the OX40 agonist ivuxolimab. All receptors come from an adult with an advanced solid tumor such as melanoma, head and neck, liver or kidney cancer.

The V gene is TRBV6-1, the J gene TRBJ1-3; the D gene is possibly TRBD1 (6 bases). Trimming left V 4 bases short and J 1 base short, with 14 bases between. Germline loops: CDR1 MNHNS, CDR2 SASEGT. The CDR3 runs to 16 residues. DNA for the CDR3: TGTGCCAGCAGTGGTGTTAAAGGGGGATCTGGAAACACCATATATTTT. Translation gives CASSGVKGGSGNTIYF.

The V gene is TRBV5-1, the J gene TRBJ2-1, with 8 bases matching TRBD2. There are 15 residues in the CDR3. J lost 5 bases, V lost 0 bases, and 4 bases had no gene match. The germline CDR1 and CDR2 sequences are SGHRS and YFSETQ. CDR3 coding DNA: TGCGCCAGCAGCTTGGGGACTAGCAGAAACAATGAGCAGTTCTTC. Amino acids: CASSLGTSRNNEQFF.

The V call is TRBV21-1, the J call TRBJ2-7. TRBV21-1 is flagged as a pseudogene. There are 15 residues in the CDR3. CDR3 DNA sequence: TGTGCCAGCAGCAAAGTATGGGGTTCAAGAATCGAGCAGTACTTC. It specifies CASSKVWGSRIEQYF.

This rearrangement joins TRBV5-1 to TRBJ2-5, with 7 bases matching TRBD2. This CDR3 is 14 amino acids long. J was trimmed by 4 bases and V by 4 bases; bases with no gene match: 7. Germline CDR1 SGHRS, CDR2 YFSETQ. CDR3 DNA sequence: TGCGCCAGCAGCCCTAGGGGCGGGGGAGAGACCCAGTACTTC. Translated, it gives CASSPRGGGETQYF.

V usage is TRBV7-9 and J usage is TRBJ1-4; TRBD1 might be the D (5 bases). V lost 1 base to trimming and J lost 7 bases, with 10 bases between them. The germline V gene encodes CDR1 SEHNR and CDR2 FQNEAQ (reference sequence). This CDR3 has 14 residues. Written as DNA, the CDR3 is TGTGCCAGCAGCTTAGAAGAAGGGGCTGAAAAACTGTTTTTT. Its protein product is CASSLEEGAEKLFF.

The chain couples TRBV6-1 to TRBJ1-5, with a possible D match to TRBD1 (6 bases). Germline V gives CDR1 MNHNS, CDR2 SASEGT. V lost 4 bases and J lost 6, with 13 bases in between. The CDR3 loop spans 14 amino acids. Written as DNA, the CDR3 is TGTGCCAGCAGTGTCGGCCAGGGGCCTCAGCCCCAGCATTTT. Its translation is CASSVGQGPQPQHF.

On this clone itself: Compared with germline, one end of the junction differs, possibly owing to a read error. V gene TRBV7-7 combines with J gene TRBJ1-1; D gene unclear. Germline V gene sequence: CDR1 SSHAT, CDR2 FNYEAQ (reference sequence). CDR3 length: 13 residues. CDR3 in DNA: TGTGCTAGCAGCTTATTTCTGAACACTGAAGCTTTCTTT. As protein: CASSLFLNTEAFF.

This sequence joins TRBV7-9 and TRBJ2-1; 8 nucleotides line up with TRBD2. There are 14 residues in the CDR3. Germline values: CDR1 SEHNR, CDR2 FQNEAQ (reference sequence). Trimming cost V 3 bases and J 5 bases; bases outside gene matches: 3. The CDR3: CASSFGGANNEQFF. The CDR3 DNA reads TGTGCCAGCAGCTTCGGGGGGGCTAACAATGAGCAGTTCTTC.

The chain recombines TRBV21-1 with TRBJ1-6. TRBV21-1 is a documented pseudogene. The CDR3 is 20 residues long. For the CDR3, the DNA is TGTGCCAGCAGCGCCTCAGCCCGGACCGCGTCGAGCTCCTATAATTCACCCCTCCACTTT. This encodes CASSASARTASSSYNSPLHF.